These 32 T cell receptor beta chains were sequenced from one sample in a study of cytomegalovirus exposure and HLA in healthy donors. Researchers ran the PCR with 60 Vbeta and 13 Jbeta primers. TCRdb's table, derived via immunoSEQ multiplex PCR, lists solely in-frame clones and lacks some. Altogether some 170,000 clones are present, roughly 79% being singletons, with the ten largest covering roughly 4.4%. Material for sequencing was PBMCs. Receptors were obtained from a woman under 30 in good health and CMV-seropositive.

The sample holds a few counts of this clone. The chain carries TRBV11-2 and TRBJ1-2; 10 bases are shared with TRBD1. CDR3 size: 14 residues. Germline assignment: CDR1 SGHAT and CDR2 FQNNGV. V trimming: 4 bases; J trimming: 2 bases; junction bases outside the gene matches: 1. The CDR3: CASSSGQGNYGYTF. CDR3 nucleotide sequence: TGTGCCAGCAGCTCGGGACAGGGGAACTATGGCTACACCTTC.

This chain connects TRBV30 to TRBJ2-5; perhaps TRBD1 as D (5 bases). This CDR3 is 15 amino acids long. Germline lookup yields CDR1 GTSNPN and CDR2 SVGIG (reference sequence). V was cut by 4 bases and J by 4 bases, with 19 bases left in between. The CDR3 region has the DNA TGTGCCTGGACGGTGAGGAAAGGGGTTAGAGAGACCCAGTACTTC. Amino acids: CAWTVRKGVRETQYF.

V is TRBV28 and J is TRBJ1-3; no clear D gene. CDR1 and CDR2 from the germline V gene are MDHEN and SYDVKM. The CDR3 consists of 14 residues. The V gene lost 3 bases and the J gene lost 0 bases, with 6 bases spanning the gap. CDR3 region: CASSFSLSGNTIYF. Here the CDR3 DNA reads TGTGCCAGCAGTTTCTCCCTCTCTGGAAACACCATATATTTT. Looking up the rest from reference TRBV28 and TRBJ1-3 gives the full variable domain: DVKVTQSSRYLVKRTGEKVFLECVQDMDHENMFWYRQDPGLGLRLIYFSYDVKMKEKGDIPEGYSVSREKKERFSLILESASTNQTSMYLCASSFSLSGNTIYFGEGSWLTVV.

The J gene is TRBJ2-3, the V gene TRBV7-9, with D unresolved. The CDR3 runs 19 residues. The V end lost 0 bases, the J end lost 1 base, and 20 bases lay between the germline ends. Per germline, CDR1 SEHNR and CDR2 FQNEAQ (reference sequence). The CDR3, as DNA: TGTGCCAGCAGCTTAGCGCCGTCCGGCAGGCAAACCGGCACAGATACGCAGTATTTT. It specifies CASSLAPSGRQTGTDTQYF.

V is TRBV27 and J is TRBJ2-5; 12 positions agree with TRBD1. J lost 3 bases, V lost 5 bases, and 4 bases had no gene match. Germline-derived CDR1 and CDR2 are MNHEY and SMNVEV (reference sequence). CDR3 size: 15 residues. The CDR3 DNA is TGTGCCAGCAGTCAGGGGACAGGGGGCGAAGAGACCCAGTACTTC. It yields the protein CASSQGTGGEETQYF.

This chain connects TRBV7-9 to TRBJ1-3, with 7 bases fitting TRBD1. Germline V CDR1 and CDR2: SEHNR, FQNEAQ (reference sequence). The CDR3 runs 13 residues. Trimming removed 5 bases from V and 9 bases from J; junction bases left unmatched: 7. CDR3 region: CASSQTGMVTIYF. For the CDR3, the DNA is TGTGCCAGCAGCCAGACAGGGATGGTCACCATATATTTT.

CDR3 protein: CASSLFTGGGYEQYF. In DNA, the CDR3 is TGTGCCAGCAGCTTATTTACAGGGGGCGGGTACGAGCAGTACTTC. The chain has TRBV7-9 and TRBJ2-7, with 9 bases fitting TRBD1. V shed 2 bases and J 4 bases; nucleotides not matched to a gene: 6. Germline assignment: CDR1 SEHNR and CDR2 FQNEAQ (reference sequence). The CDR3 has 15 amino acids. The full variable domain, rest sourced from reference TRBV7-9 and TRBJ2-7, is DTGVSQNPRHKITKRGQNVTFRCDPISEHNRLYWYRQTLGQGPEFLTYFQNEAQLEKSRLLSDRFSAERPKGSFSTLEIQRTEQGDSAMYLCASSLFTGGGYEQYFGPGTRLTVT.

This chain joins TRBV2 and TRBJ1-1; D unresolved. This CDR3 contains 10 residues. Trimming pared 7 bases from V and 3 bases from J, leaving 3 bases between. The V gene's germline CDR1 is SNHLY and CDR2 FYNNEI. CDR3: CASTDTEAFF. CDR3 DNA sequence: TGTGCCAGCACGGACACTGAAGCTTTCTTT.

V usage is TRBV4-1 and J usage is TRBJ1-2; 8 bases match TRBD1. Germline V gives CDR1 MGHRA, CDR2 YSYEKL. The junction had 4 bases not matched to a gene; V was cut back by 3 bases and J by 4 bases. The CDR3 length is 14 residues. CDR3 in amino acids: CASSHQGAFYGYTF. CDR3 coding DNA: TGCGCCAGCAGCCATCAGGGGGCGTTCTATGGCTACACCTTC.

V usage is TRBV19 and J usage is TRBJ1-6, with 8 bases aligning to TRBD1. The CDR3 runs to 14 residues. The J segment lost 10 bases and the V segment lost 3 bases, leaving 5 bases of the junction unmatched. The germline V gene has CDR1 LNHDA and CDR2 SQIVND (reference sequence). The CDR3: CASSMTGVKSPLHF. CDR3 coding DNA: TGTGCCAGTAGTATGACAGGGGTAAAATCACCCCTCCACTTT.

This rearrangement joins TRBV5-1 to TRBJ2-2; D not certain. The CDR3 covers 15 residues. The germline CDR1 and CDR2 sequences are SGHRS and YFSETQ. Deletions cut 0 bases from V and 3 bases from J, with 9 bases between. Here the CDR3 reads CASSLERSYTGELFF. CDR3 sequence (DNA): TGCGCCAGCAGCTTGGAGAGGTCCTACACCGGGGAGCTGTTTTTT.

This clone has a single count. This chain connects TRBV5-4 to TRBJ2-1; the D is unclear. This CDR3 has 12 residues. Deletions cut 4 bases from V and 8 bases from J, with 10 bases between. The V gene's germline CDR1 is SGHNT and CDR2 YYREEE (reference sequence). The CDR3 spells CASSTIGDEQFF. DNA for the CDR3: TGTGCCAGCAGCACTATCGGTGATGAGCAGTTCTTC.

This chain connects TRBV7-2 to TRBJ2-3; D unclear. Per germline, CDR1 SGHTA and CDR2 FQGNSA. Between the trimmed V and J ends, which lost 2 bases and 9 bases, there was a span of 6 bases. CDR3 length equals 11 residues. The CDR3 DNA reads as TGTGCCAGCAGCTTAAGGAGCACGCAGTATTTT. It specifies CASSLRSTQYF.

The chain carries TRBV5-1 and TRBJ1-3; D unclear. V dropped 5 bases and J dropped 9 bases, with 18 bases sitting between them. The CDR3 is 14 amino acids. CDR1 is SGHRS and CDR2 is YFSETQ in the germline V gene. CDR3 in amino acids: CASSLETPSGTIYF. For the CDR3, the DNA is TGCGCCAGCAGTCTCGAGACACCTTCCGGCACCATATATTTT.

On this clone: Other DNA sequences in this sample translate to the same CDR3. The rearrangement links TRBV7-9 to TRBJ2-1, with 8 bases matching TRBD1. Trimming cost V 1 base and J 6 bases; bases outside gene matches: 2. Germline V gene lookup returns CDR1 SEHNR and CDR2 FQNEAQ (reference sequence). The CDR3 has 14 residues. The CDR3 coding sequence is TGTGCCAGCAGCTTAGGAACAGGGGGCAATGAGCAGTTCTTC. Amino acid sequence: CASSLGTGGNEQFF.

The V call is TRBV2, the J call TRBJ1-2; 7 bases align to TRBD1. The germline gives CDR1 SNHLY, CDR2 FYNNEI. J was trimmed by 1 base and V by 5 bases; bases with no gene match: 10. This CDR3 is built from 16 residues. The CDR3 nucleotides read TGTGCCAGCAGTATCAGATCGGGACAGCTTAACTATGGCTACACCTTC. It yields the protein CASSIRSGQLNYGYTF.

The chain joins TRBV28 to TRBJ1-5; D might be TRBD1 (5 bases). Germline-derived CDR1 and CDR2 are MDHEN and SYDVKM. Trimming shortened V by 3 bases and J by 4 bases, and 13 bases separated the two germline ends. The CDR3 sequence is 15 residues long. The CDR3 bases are TGTGCCAGCAGTTTTCAGGGAGGTAGAAATCAGCCCCAGCATTTT. Its protein is CASSFQGGRNQPQHF.

This clone was detected only once. Other nucleotide sequences from this sample produce the same CDR3. The rearrangement joins TRBV27 to TRBJ2-7; 9 bases map to TRBD1. V shed 5 bases, J shed 3 bases, and the junction held 8 bases outside the gene matches. CDR1 and CDR2 from the germline V gene are MNHEY and SMNVEV (reference sequence). CDR3 length: 15 residues. The CDR3 bases are TGTGCCAGCAGTCTGCGAGGGACAGGGTTCTACGAGCAGTACTTC. This gives the protein CASSLRGTGFYEQYF.

This clone was seen more than once but under ten times. The V call is TRBV11-2, the J call TRBJ1-6; TRBD1 matches at 7 bases. CDR1 is SGHAT and CDR2 is FQNNGV in the germline V gene. The junction had 3 bases not matched to a gene; V was cut back by 4 bases and J by 6 bases. The CDR3 is 14 amino acids. CDR3 region: CASSSRQGNSPLHF. The CDR3 nucleotides read TGTGCCAGCAGCTCACGACAGGGTAATTCACCCCTCCACTTT.

A few counts support this clone. The CDR3: CASSPLSGPEDTQYF. The CDR3 region has the DNA TGTGCCAGCAGCCCGCTTAGCGGTCCTGAAGATACGCAGTATTTT. The V gene is TRBV4-2, the J gene TRBJ2-3; possibly TRBD2 for D (6 bases). Germline lookup yields CDR1 LGHNA and CDR2 YNFKEQ. Deletions cut 4 bases from V and 5 bases from J, with 16 bases between. The CDR3 is 15 amino acids.

Here the CDR3 reads CATSSRRLTSGDGWNIQYF. In nucleotides, the CDR3 is TGTGCCACCAGCTCCCGAAGGCTGACTAGCGGAGACGGGTGGAACATTCAGTACTTC. This chain connects TRBV15 to TRBJ2-4; 9 bases align to TRBD2. CDR3 size: 19 residues. V lost 5 bases, J lost 7 bases, and 21 bases stayed unmatched. Per the germline V gene, CDR1 is LNHNV and CDR2 is YYDKDF (reference sequence).

CDR3 sequence reads: CASSPWEVNTEAFF. The CDR3 nucleotides read TGTGCCAGCAGCCCCTGGGAGGTGAACACTGAAGCTTTCTTT. This rearrangement joins TRBV21-1 to TRBJ1-1. TRBV21-1 is a listed pseudogene. The CDR3 loop spans 14 amino acids.

The chain couples TRBV5-1 to TRBJ2-7; 10 nucleotides align to TRBD2. Losses at the gene ends were 6 bases for V and 4 bases for J; bases not matched to a gene: 10. Per germline, CDR1 SGHRS and CDR2 YFSETQ. The CDR3 spans 15 residues. The CDR3 is CASNKRGTSDYEQYF. CDR3 nucleotides: TGCGCCAGCAACAAACGCGGGACTAGCGATTACGAGCAGTACTTC.

CDR3 sequence: CASSLGRPNNSPLHF. In DNA, the CDR3 is TGTGCCAGCAGCTTGGGCAGGCCCAATAATTCACCCCTCCACTTT. This sequence joins TRBV5-4 and TRBJ1-6; D remains unclear. Trimming pared 0 bases from V and 5 bases from J, leaving 9 bases between. From germline, CDR1 is SGHNT and CDR2 YYREEE (reference sequence). CDR3 length: 15 amino acids.

This sequence joins TRBV25-1 and TRBJ1-2; 9 nucleotides line up with TRBD1. Germline-derived CDR1 and CDR2 are MGHDK and SYGVNS. CDR3 length equals 16 residues. After removal of 5 bases from V and 3 bases from J, the junction contained 10 bases not matched to a gene. The CDR3 sequence: CASSLQGGQGDYGYTF. The CDR3 DNA follows: TGTGCCAGCAGTCTACAGGGGGGACAGGGCGACTATGGCTACACCTTC.

The count of this clone is one. The CDR3 coding sequence is TGTGCCAGCAGCTTAGTTCGTACGGGGGGCCTTACTTACGAGCAGTACTTC. Its translation: CASSLVRTGGLTYEQYF. V and J are TRBV11-2 and TRBJ2-7; maybe TRBD2 (7 bases). V was pared by 1 base and J by 4 bases, with 20 bases between. The length of the CDR3 is 17 residues. Germline assignment: CDR1 SGHAT and CDR2 FQNNGV.

The chain couples TRBV7-9 to TRBJ1-1; D not resolved. The CDR3 contains 14 residues. Trimming cost V 5 bases and J 0 bases, with 10 bases left between them. The germline gives CDR1 SEHNR, CDR2 FQNEAQ (reference sequence). CDR3 sequence (DNA): TGTGCCAGCAGCCTCGAGGGCATGAACACTGAAGCTTTCTTT. This codes for CASSLEGMNTEAFF.

This clone showed up just a few times. CDR3 in amino acids: CATSRSDDGDLGPQHF. For the CDR3, the DNA is TGTGCCACCAGCAGATCAGATGACGGGGACTTGGGGCCCCAGCATTTT. The J gene is TRBJ1-5, the V gene TRBV15, with D perhaps matching TRBD1 (5 bases). Trimming removed 2 bases from V and 9 bases from J, with 20 bases in between. The CDR3 length is 16 residues. The germline gives CDR1 LNHNV, CDR2 YYDKDF (reference sequence).

V gene TRBV4-3 combines with J gene TRBJ1-2; 7 positions match TRBD1. The CDR3 contains 14 residues. V shed 1 base, J shed 8 bases, and the junction held 7 bases outside the gene matches. The germline CDR1 and CDR2 sequences are LGHNA and YSLEER. The CDR3 DNA reads as TGCGCCAGCAGCCAAGGACAGGGTGTAGAGGGCTACACCTTC. Its protein product is CASSQGQGVEGYTF.

The chain recombines TRBV19 with TRBJ2-1; D is unresolved. Germline CDR1 reads LNHDA; CDR2 reads SQIVND (reference sequence). The CDR3 has 15 amino acids. V was clipped by 6 bases and J by 0 bases, with 12 bases between them. The chain's CDR3 is CASRSTRSSYNEQFF. CDR3 DNA sequence: TGTGCCAGTAGATCGACACGTAGCTCCTACAATGAGCAGTTCTTC. The full variable domain, in which reference TRBV19 and TRBJ2-1 provide the parts outside the CDR3, is DGGITQSPKYLFRKEGQNVTLSCEQNLNHDAMYWYRQDPGQGLRLIYYSQIVNDFQKGDIAEGYSVSREKKESFPLTVTSAQKNPTAFYLCASRSTRSSYNEQFFGPGTRLTVL.

The chain is built from TRBV7-2 and TRBJ2-3; D is possibly TRBD2 (7 bases). The CDR3 consists of 16 residues. Per the germline V gene, CDR1 is SGHTA and CDR2 is FQGNSA. The V and J ends lost 1 base and 2 bases respectively, with 13 bases between them. This CDR3 is CASSLGRGPHTDTQYF. CDR3 nucleotides: TGTGCCAGCAGCTTAGGGCGGGGGCCCCACACAGATACGCAGTATTTT.

The chain has TRBV19 and TRBJ1-2; D is possibly TRBD1 (6 bases). This CDR3 spans 15 amino acids. Germline V gene data show CDR1 as LNHDA and CDR2 as SQIVND (reference sequence). The ends were cut back, 11 bases at V and 5 bases at J, with 24 bases in the middle. Here the CDR3 DNA reads TGTGCCTCCACACAATCATACAGGGAATCATATGGCTACACCTTC. Its protein is CASTQSYRESYGYTF. Filled out from reference TRBV19 and TRBJ1-2, the complete variable domain reads DGGITQSPKYLFRKEGQNVTLSCEQNLNHDAMYWYRQDPGQGLRLIYYSQIVNDFQKGDIAEGYSVSREKKESFPLTVTSAQKNPTAFYLCASTQSYRESYGYTFGSGTRLTVV.